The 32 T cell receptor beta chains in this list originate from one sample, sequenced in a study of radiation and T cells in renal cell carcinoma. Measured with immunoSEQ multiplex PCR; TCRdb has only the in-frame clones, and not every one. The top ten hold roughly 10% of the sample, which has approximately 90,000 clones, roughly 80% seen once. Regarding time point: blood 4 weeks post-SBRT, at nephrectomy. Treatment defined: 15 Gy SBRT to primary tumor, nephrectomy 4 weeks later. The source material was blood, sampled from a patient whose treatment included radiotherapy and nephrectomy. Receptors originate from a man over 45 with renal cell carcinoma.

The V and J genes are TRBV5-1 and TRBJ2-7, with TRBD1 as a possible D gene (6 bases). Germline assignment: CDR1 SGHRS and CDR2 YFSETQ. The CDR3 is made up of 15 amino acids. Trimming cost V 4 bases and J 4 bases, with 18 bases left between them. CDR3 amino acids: CASSPGQREVYEQYF. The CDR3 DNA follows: TGCGCCAGCAGCCCCGGACAGAGAGAAGTTTACGAGCAGTACTTC.

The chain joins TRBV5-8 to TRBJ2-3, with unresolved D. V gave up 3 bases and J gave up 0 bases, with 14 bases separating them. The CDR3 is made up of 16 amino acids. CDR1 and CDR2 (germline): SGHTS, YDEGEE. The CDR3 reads CASSSSVFHSTDTQYF. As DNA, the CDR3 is TGTGCCAGCAGCTCTTCAGTGTTTCATAGCACAGATACGCAGTATTTT.

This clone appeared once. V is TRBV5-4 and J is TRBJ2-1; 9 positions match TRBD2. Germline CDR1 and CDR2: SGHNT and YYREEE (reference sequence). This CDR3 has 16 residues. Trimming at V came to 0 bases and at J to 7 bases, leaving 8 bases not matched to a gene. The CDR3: CASSLGGGRVGNEQFF. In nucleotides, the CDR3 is TGTGCCAGCAGCTTGGGTGGCGGGAGGGTCGGGAATGAGCAGTTCTTC.

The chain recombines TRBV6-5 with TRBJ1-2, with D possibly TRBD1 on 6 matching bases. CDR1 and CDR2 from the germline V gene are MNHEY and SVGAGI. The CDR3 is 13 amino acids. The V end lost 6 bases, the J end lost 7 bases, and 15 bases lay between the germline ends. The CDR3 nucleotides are TGTGCCAGCAGCGGACGGGGGCGAAGTGGCTACACCTTC. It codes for CASSGRGRSGYTF.

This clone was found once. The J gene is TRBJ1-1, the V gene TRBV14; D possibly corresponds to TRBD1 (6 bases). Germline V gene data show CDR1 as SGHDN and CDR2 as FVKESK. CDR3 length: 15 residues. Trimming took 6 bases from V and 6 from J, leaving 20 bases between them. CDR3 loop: CASRHKQGSVAEAFF. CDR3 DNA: TGTGCCAGCAGGCACAAACAGGGATCCGTCGCTGAAGCTTTCTTT.

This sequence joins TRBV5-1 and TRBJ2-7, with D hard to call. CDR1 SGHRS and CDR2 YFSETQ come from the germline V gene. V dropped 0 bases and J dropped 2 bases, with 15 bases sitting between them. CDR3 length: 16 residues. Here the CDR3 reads CASSLGLGALTYEQYF. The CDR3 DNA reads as TGCGCCAGCAGCTTGGGGTTGGGCGCGTTAACCTACGAGCAGTACTTC.

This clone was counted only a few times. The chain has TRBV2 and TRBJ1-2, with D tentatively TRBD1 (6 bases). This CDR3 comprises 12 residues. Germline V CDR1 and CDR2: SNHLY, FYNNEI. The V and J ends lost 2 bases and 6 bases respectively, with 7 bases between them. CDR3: CASSERGHGYTF. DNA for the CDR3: TGTGCCAGCAGTGAACGGGGGCATGGCTACACCTTC.

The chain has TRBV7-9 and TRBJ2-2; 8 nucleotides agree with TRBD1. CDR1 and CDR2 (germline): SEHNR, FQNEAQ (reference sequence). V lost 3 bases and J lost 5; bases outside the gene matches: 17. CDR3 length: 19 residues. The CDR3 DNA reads TGTGCCAGCAGCTTCGGGCGTATGGTGACAGGGGCCGTGACCGGGGAGCTGTTTTTT. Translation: CASSFGRMVTGAVTGELFF.

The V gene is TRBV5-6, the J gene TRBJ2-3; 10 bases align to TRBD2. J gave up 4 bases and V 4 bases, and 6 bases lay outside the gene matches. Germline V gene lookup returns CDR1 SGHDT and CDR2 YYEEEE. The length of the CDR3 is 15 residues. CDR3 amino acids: CASSEVLAGADTQYF. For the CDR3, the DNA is TGTGCCAGCAGCGAAGTCCTAGCGGGGGCAGATACGCAGTATTTT.

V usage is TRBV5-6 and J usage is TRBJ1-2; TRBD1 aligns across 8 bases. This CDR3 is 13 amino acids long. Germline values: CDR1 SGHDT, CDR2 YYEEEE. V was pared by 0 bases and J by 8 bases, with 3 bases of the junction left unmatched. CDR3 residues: CASSLAGGGGYTF. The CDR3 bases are TGTGCCAGCAGCTTGGCAGGGGGCGGAGGCTACACCTTC.

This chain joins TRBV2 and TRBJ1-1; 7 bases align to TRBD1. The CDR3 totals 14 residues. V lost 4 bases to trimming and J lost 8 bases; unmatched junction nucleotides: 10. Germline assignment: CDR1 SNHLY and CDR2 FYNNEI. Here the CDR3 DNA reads TGTGCCAGCAGTGGAGCGGGACGGACAGGAGAAGCTTTCTTT. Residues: CASSGAGRTGEAFF.

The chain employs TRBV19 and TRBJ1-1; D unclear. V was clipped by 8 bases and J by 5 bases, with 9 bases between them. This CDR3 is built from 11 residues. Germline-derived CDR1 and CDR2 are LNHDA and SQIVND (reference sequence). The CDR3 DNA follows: TGTGCCAGTTCCGGGGAGACTGAAGCTTTCTTT. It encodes CASSGETEAFF.

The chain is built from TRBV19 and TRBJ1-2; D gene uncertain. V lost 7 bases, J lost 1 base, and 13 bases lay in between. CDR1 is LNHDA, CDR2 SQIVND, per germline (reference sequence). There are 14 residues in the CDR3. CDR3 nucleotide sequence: TGTGCCAGTACTTTGGCAGCGGATAACTATGGCTACACCTTC. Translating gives CASTLAADNYGYTF.

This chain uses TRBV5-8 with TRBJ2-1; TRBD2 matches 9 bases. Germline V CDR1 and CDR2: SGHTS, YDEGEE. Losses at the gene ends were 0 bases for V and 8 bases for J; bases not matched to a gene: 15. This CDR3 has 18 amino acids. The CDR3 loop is CASSLGGGGLAGYDEQFF. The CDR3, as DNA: TGTGCCAGCAGCTTGGGGGGAGGAGGGCTAGCGGGATACGATGAGCAGTTCTTC.

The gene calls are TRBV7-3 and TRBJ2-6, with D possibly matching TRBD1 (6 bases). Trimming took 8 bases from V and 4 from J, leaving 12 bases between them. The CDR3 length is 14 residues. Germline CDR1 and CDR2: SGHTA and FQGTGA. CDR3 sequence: CASGGGSGANVLTF. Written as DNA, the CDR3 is TGTGCCAGCGGGGGCGGGTCCGGGGCCAACGTCCTGACTTTC.

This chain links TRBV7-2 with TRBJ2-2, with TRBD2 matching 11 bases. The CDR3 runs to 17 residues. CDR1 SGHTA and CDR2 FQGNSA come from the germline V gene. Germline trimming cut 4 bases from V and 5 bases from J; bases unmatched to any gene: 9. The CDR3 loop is CASSSPVIAGGTGELFF. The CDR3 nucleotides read TGTGCCAGCAGCTCGCCCGTGATAGCGGGGGGGACCGGGGAGCTGTTTTTT.

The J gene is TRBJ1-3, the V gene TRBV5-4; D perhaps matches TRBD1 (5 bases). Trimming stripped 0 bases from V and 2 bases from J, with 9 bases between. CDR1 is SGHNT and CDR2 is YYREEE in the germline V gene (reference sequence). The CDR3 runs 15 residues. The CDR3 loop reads CASSLGRAPGNTIYF. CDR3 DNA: TGTGCCAGCAGCTTGGGCAGGGCTCCTGGAAACACCATATATTTT. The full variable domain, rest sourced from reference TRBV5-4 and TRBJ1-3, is ETGVTQSPTHLIKTRGQQVTLRCSSQSGHNTVSWYQQALGQGPQFIFQYYREEENGRGNFPPRFSGLQFPNYSSELNVNALELDDSALYLCASSLGRAPGNTIYFGEGSWLTVV.

This chain's CDR3 is CASSESRTTDTQYF. The CDR3 nucleotides read TGCGCCAGCAGTGAATCAAGGACCACAGATACGCAGTATTTT. V usage is TRBV10-1 and J usage is TRBJ2-3; no definite D call. V was clipped by 3 bases and J by 2 bases, with 9 bases between them. CDR1 is WNHNN and CDR2 is SYGVQD in the germline V gene (reference sequence). The CDR3 length is 14 residues.

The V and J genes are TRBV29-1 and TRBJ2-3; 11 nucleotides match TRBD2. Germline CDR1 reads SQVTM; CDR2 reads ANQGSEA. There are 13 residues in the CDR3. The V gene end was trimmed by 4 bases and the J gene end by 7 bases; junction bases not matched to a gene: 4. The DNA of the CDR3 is TGCAGCGTTGCCGCTAGCGGGAGGAATACGCAGTATTTT. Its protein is CSVAASGRNTQYF.

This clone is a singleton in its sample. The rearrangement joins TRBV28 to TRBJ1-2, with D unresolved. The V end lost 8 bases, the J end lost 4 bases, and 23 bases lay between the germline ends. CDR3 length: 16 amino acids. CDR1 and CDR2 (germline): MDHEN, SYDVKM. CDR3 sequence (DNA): TGTGCCAGCTTTGCCCCGTTAGGCACGTCCAGCTATGGCTACACCTTC. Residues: CASFAPLGTSSYGYTF.

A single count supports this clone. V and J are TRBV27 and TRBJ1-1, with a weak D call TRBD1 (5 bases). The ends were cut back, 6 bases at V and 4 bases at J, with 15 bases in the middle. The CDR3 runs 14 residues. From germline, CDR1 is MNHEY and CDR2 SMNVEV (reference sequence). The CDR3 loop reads CASSSRTGGTEAFF. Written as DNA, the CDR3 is TGTGCCAGCAGCTCCAGAACGGGGGGCACTGAAGCTTTCTTT.

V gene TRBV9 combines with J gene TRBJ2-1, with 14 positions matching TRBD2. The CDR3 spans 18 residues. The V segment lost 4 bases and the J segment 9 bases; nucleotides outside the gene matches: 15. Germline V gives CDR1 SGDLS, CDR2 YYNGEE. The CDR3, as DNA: TGTGCCAGCAGCTCACTACCCGGGACTAGCGGGAGCGGTAGTGAGCAGTTCTTC. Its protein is CASSSLPGTSGSGSEQFF.

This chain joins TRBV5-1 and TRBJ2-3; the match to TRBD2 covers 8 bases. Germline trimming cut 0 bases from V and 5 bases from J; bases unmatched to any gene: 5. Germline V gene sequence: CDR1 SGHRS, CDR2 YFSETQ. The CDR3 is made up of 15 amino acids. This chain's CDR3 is CASSLEAGGGDTQYF. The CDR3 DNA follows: TGCGCCAGCAGCTTGGAGGCGGGAGGAGGAGATACGCAGTATTTT.

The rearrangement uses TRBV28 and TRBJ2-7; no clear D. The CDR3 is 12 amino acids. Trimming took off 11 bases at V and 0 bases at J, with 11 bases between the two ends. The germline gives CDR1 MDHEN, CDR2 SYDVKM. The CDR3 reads CALSSNSYEQYF. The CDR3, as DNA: TGTGCCTTATCTAGTAACTCCTACGAGCAGTACTTC.

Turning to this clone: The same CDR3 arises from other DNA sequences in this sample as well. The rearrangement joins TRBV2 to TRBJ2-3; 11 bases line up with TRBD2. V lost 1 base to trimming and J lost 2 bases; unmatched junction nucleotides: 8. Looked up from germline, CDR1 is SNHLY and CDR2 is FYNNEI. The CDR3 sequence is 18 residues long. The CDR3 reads CASSEVPSGRTNTDTQYF. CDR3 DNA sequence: TGTGCCAGCAGTGAAGTCCCTAGCGGGAGGACCAACACAGATACGCAGTATTTT.

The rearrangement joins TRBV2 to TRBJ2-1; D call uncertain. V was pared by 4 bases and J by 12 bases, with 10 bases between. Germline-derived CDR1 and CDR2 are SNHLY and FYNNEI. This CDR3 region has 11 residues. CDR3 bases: TGTGCCAGCAGTGCAACCGTAGTGCAGTTCTTC. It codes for CASSATVVQFF.

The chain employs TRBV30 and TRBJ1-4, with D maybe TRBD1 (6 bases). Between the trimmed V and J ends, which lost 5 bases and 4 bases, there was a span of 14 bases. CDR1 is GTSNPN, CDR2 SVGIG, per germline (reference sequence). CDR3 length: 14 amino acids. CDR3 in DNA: TGTGCCTGGGGGTGGGGGCATAATAATGAAAAACTGTTTTTT. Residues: CAWGWGHNNEKLFF.

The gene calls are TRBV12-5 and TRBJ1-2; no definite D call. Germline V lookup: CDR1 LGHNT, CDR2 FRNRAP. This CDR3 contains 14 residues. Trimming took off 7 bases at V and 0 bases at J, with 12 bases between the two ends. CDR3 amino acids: CASAGGRTNYGYTF. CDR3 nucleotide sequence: TGTGCTAGTGCCGGAGGGCGGACTAACTATGGCTACACCTTC.

The chain's CDR3 is CASSLTGINSPLHF. The CDR3 DNA reads as TGTGCCAGCAGCTTAACCGGCATCAATTCACCCCTCCACTTT. The chain carries TRBV7-2 and TRBJ1-6; the D is unclear. The CDR3 length is 14 residues. Germline CDR1 SGHTA, CDR2 FQGNSA. Trimming shortened V by 2 bases and J by 7 bases, and 9 bases separated the two germline ends.

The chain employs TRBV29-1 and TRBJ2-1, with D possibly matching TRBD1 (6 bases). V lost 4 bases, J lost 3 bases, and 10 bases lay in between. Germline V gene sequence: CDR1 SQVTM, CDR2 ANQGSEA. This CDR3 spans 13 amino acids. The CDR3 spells CSVARGGYNEQFF. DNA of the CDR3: TGCAGCGTTGCCAGGGGCGGCTACAATGAGCAGTTCTTC.

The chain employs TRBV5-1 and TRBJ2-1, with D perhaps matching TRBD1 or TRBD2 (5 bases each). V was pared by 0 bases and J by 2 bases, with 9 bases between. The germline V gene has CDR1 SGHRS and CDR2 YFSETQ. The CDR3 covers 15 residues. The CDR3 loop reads CASSLGGSTYNEQFF. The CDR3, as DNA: TGCGCCAGCAGCTTGGGGGGGAGCACCTACAATGAGCAGTTCTTC.

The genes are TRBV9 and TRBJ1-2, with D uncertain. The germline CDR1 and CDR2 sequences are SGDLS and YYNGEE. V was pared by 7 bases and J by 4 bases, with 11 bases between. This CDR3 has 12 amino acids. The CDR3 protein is CASGSTTYGYTF. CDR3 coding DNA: TGTGCCAGCGGATCAACAACCTATGGCTACACCTTC.